This TCR beta chain was sequenced during a study of cytotoxic CD8 clonotypes in ibrutinib-treated CLL. General study points: A difference in sampling times existed between sustained-remission and progressing patients. Clonality rose at ibrutinib response, held steady in sustained remission, and fell toward baseline at progression. On treatment, the uncommon public clonotypes contracted or remained stable.

Germline values: CDR1 LGHNA, CDR2 YNFKEQ. CDR3 length: 13 amino acids. Trimming removed 5 bases at V and 3 bases at J, with 8 bases between. As regards this clone: Its specificity is unknown.

Sequencing used immunoSEQ multiplex PCR; TCRdb keeps in-frame clones, though not all of them. The sample lists 30,000 to 35,000 clones, 69% occurring once. The chain has TRBV4-2 and TRBJ2-1; possibly TRBD2 for D (5 bases). Sequencing used PBMCs, obtained before ibrutinib treatment. The receptor's source is a human donor with chronic lymphocytic leukemia. Here the CDR3 DNA reads TGTGCCAGCAGCGTGGACTTCTACAATGAGCAGTTCTTC. This translates into CASSVDFYNEQFF.